This TCR beta chain came from a study of early T cells in non-severe SARS-CoV-2 infection. Study overall: Bulk RNA isolated from unsorted whole blood underwent sequencing; chains were not paired.

V was shortened by 4 bases and J by 9 bases, with 7 bases between the two germline ends. This CDR3 is 11 amino acids long. As part of library construction, unique molecular identifiers were attached to individual cDNA molecules. A single record per CDR3 protein comes from TCRdb applying MiXCR to the 5' RACE reads. The sample records some 96,000 distinct CDR3 sequences, roughly 13% being singletons. This receptor was obtained from an adult who was a healthcare worker with PCR-confirmed SARS-CoV-2 infection or an uninfected control (not recorded which). This rearrangement joins TRBV12-3 or TRBV12-4 to TRBJ2-1; D is uncertain. Sequences were obtained from whole blood. The CDR3 sequence is CASSSYGEQFF. The CDR3, as DNA: TGTGCCAGCAGTTCCTACGGTGAGCAGTTCTTC.